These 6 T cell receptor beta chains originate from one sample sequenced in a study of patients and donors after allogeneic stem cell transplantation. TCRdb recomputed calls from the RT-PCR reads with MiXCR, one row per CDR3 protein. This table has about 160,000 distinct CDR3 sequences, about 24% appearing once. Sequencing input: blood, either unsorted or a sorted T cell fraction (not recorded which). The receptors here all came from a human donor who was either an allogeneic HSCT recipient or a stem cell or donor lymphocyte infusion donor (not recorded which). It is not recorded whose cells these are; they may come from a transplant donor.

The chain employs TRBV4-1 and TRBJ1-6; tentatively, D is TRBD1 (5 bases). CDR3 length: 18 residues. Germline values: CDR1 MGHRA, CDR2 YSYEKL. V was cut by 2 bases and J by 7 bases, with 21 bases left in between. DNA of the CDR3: TGCGCCAGCAGCCAAAACCTTTTGAGGAACAGGAGAAATTCACCCCTCCACTTT. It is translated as CASSQNLLRNRRNSPLHF.

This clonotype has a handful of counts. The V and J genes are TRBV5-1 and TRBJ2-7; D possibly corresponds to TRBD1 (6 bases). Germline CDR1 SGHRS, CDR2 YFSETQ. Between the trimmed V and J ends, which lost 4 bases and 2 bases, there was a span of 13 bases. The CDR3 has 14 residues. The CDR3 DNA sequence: TGCGCCAGCAGCAAAGACAGGATAGCCTACGAGCAGTACTTC. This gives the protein CASSKDRIAYEQYF. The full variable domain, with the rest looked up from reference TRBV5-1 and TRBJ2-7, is KAGVTQTPRYLIKTRGQQVTLSCSPISGHRSVSWYQQTPGQGLQFLFEYFSETQRNKGNFPGRFSGRQFSNSRSEMNVSTLELGDSALYLCASSKDRIAYEQYFGPGTRLTVT.

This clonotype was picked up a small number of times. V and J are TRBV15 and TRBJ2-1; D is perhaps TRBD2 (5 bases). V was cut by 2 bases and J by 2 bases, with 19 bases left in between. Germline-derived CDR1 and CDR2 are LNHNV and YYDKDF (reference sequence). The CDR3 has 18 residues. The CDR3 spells CATSRLKFFGLTYNEQFF. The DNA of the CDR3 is TGTGCCACCAGCAGACTAAAGTTTTTCGGACTTACCTACAATGAGCAGTTCTTC.

The CDR3 reads CSARDRVRGNTIYF. CDR3 DNA: TGCAGTGCTCGGGACAGGGTGAGGGGAAACACCATATATTTT. V and J are TRBV20-1 and TRBJ1-3; 9 nucleotides line up with TRBD1. Losses at the gene ends were 5 bases for V and 4 bases for J; bases not matched to a gene: 6. Germline V gene data show CDR1 as DFQATT and CDR2 as SNEGSKA (reference sequence). The CDR3 length is 14 residues.

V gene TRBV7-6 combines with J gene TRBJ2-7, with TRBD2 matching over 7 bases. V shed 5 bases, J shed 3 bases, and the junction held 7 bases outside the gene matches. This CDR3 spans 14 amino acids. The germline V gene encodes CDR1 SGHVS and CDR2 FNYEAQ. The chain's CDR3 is CASSLRGGGYEQYF. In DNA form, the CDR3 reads TGTGCCAGCAGCCTACGGGGCGGGGGCTACGAGCAGTACTTC.

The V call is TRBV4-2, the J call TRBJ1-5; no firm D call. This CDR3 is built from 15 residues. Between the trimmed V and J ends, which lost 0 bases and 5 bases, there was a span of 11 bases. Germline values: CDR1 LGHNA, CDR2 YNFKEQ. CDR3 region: CASSQDRWLDQPQHF. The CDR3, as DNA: TGTGCCAGCAGCCAAGATCGTTGGTTAGATCAGCCCCAGCATTTT.